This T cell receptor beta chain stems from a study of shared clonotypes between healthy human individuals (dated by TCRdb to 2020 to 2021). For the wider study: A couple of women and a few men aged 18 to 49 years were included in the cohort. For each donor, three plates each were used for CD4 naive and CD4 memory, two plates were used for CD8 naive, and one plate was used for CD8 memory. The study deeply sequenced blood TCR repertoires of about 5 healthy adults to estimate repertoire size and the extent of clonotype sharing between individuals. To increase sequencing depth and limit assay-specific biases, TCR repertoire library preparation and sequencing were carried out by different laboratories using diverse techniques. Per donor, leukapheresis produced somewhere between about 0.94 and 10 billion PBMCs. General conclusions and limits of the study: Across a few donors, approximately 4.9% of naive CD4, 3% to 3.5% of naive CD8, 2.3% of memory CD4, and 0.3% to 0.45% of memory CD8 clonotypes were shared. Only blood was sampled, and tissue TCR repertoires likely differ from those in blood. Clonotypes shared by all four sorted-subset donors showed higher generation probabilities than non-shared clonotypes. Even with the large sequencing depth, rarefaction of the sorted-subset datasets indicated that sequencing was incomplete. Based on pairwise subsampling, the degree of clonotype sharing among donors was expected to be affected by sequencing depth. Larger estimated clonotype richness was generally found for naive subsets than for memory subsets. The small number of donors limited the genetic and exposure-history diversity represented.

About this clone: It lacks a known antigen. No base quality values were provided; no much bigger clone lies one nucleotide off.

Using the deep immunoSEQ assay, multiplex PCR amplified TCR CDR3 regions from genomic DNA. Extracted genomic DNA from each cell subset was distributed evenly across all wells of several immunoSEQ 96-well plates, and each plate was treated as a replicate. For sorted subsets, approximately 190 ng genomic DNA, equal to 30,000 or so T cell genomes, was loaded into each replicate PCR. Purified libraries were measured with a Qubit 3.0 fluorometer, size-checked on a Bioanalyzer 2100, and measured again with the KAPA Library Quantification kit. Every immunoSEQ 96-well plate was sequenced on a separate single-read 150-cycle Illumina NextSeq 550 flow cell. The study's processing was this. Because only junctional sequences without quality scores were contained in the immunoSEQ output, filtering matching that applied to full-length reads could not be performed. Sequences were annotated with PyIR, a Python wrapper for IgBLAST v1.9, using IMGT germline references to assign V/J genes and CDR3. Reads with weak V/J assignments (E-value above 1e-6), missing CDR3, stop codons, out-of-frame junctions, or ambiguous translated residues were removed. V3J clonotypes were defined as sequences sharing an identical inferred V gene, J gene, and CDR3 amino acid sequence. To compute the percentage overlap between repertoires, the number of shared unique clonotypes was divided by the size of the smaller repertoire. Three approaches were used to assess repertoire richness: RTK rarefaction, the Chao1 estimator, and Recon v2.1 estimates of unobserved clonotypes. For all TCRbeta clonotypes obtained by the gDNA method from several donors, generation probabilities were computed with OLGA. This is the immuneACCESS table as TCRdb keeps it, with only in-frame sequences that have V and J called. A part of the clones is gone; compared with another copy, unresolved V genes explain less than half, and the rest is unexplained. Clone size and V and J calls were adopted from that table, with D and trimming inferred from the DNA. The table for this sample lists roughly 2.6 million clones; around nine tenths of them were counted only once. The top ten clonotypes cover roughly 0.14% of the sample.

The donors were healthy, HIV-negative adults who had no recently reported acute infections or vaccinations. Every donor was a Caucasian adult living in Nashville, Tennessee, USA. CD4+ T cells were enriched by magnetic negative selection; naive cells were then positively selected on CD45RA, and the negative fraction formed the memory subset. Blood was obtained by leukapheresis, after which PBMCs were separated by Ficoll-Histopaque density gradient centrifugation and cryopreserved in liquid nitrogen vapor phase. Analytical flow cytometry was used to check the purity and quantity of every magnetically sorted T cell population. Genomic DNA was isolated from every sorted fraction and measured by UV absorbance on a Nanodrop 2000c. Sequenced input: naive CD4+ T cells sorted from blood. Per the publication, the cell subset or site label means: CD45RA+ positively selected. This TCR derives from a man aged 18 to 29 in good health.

The bases read TGTGCCAGCAGTGAAGACAGGGGATATAATTCACCCCTCCACTTT. This sequence encodes CASSEDRGYNSPLHF. The sequence is built from TRBV6-1 and TRBJ1-6; 7 bases in between match TRBD1. Unmatched junction bases come to 1, with V trimmed by 1 base and J by 4 bases. The CDR3 runs 15 amino acids, cysteine and phenylalanine included. Just CDR3 DNA is preserved here, 45 bases in frame from base 1. In the germline V gene, CDR1 corresponds to MNHNS and CDR2 to SASEGT.